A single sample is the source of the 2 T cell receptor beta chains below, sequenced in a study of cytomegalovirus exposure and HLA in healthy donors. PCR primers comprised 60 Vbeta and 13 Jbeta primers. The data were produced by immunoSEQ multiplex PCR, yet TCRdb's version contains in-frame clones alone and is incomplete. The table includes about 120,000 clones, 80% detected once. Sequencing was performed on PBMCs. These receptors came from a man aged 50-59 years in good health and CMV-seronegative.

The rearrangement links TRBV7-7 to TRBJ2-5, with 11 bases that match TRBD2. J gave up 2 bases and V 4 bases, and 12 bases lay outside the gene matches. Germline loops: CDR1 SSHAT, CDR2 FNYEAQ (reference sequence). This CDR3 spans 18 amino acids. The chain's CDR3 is CASSSLETRTSGQETQYF. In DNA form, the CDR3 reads TGTGCCAGCAGCTCGTTAGAAACACGGACTAGCGGGCAAGAGACCCAGTACTTC. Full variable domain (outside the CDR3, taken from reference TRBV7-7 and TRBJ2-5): GAGVSQSPRYKVTKRGQDVTLRCDPISSHATLYWYQQALGQGPEFLTYFNYEAQPDKSGLPSDRFSAERPEGSISTLTIQRTEQRDSAMYRCASSSLETRTSGQETQYFGPGTRLLVL.

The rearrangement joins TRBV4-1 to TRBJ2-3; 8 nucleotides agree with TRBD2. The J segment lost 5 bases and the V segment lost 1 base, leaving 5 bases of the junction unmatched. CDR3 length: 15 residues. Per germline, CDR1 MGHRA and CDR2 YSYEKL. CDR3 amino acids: CASSQVGLAGDTQYF. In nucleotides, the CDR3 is TGCGCCAGCAGCCAAGTCGGGCTAGCGGGAGATACGCAGTATTTT.